Presented here are 19 T cell receptor beta chains from one specimen sequenced in a study of CD8 T cells in ankylosing spondylitis (dated by TCRdb to about 2017). The full study reports these points: Blood from ankylosing spondylitis patients appeared to be characterized by a TCR beta motif composed of eight or nine highly homologous amino acid variants.

Their antigens are not known. The library was made by 5' RACE. The sequencer was an Illumina HiSeq 2500. In-frame beta chains were kept once TCRdb had trimmed the public reads at Q25 with fastp and called clones with MiXCR. CDR3 protein sequences are deduplicated, and each keeps its most common genes and DNA. The sample has under 850,000 distinct CDR3 sequences on record, 15% to 20% of them singletons. The top ten clonotypes cover around 19% of the sample. The sequencing sample was made of blood, either unsorted or a sorted T cell fraction (not recorded which). Every receptor here comes from a male donor with ankylosing spondylitis.

This chain links TRBV20-1 with TRBJ1-4; D gene unclear. The CDR3 runs to 14 residues. Trimming took off 0 bases at V and 6 bases at J, with 11 bases between the two ends. Per germline, CDR1 DFQATT and CDR2 SNEGSKA (reference sequence). The CDR3 nucleotides read TGCAGTGCTAGAGATTTTGGGATACATGAAAAACTGTTTTTT. Translated, it gives CSARDFGIHEKLFF.

The sample holds a few counts of this clonotype. The chain joins TRBV7-9 to TRBJ2-1; D unclear. The CDR3 sequence is 13 residues long. Germline V lookup: CDR1 SEHNR, CDR2 FQNEAQ (reference sequence). Trimming took off 1 base at V and 10 bases at J, with 11 bases between the two ends. In nucleotides, the CDR3 is TGTGCCAGCAGCTTAGTGGCCGGAAGGGAGCAGTTCTTC. Its translation is CASSLVAGREQFF.

The chain is built from TRBV12-3 or TRBV12-4 and TRBJ2-2; no reliable D call. V was trimmed by 6 bases and J by 8 bases, leaving 10 bases between them. This CDR3 is 12 amino acids long. CDR3 sequence: CASRLSKGELFF. DNA for the CDR3: TGTGCCAGCAGACTGAGTAAAGGGGAGCTGTTTTTT.

This clonotype appeared a few times. V and J are TRBV7-2 and TRBJ1-1, with a weak D call TRBD1 (5 bases). Germline CDR1 reads SGHTA; CDR2 reads FQGNSA. CDR3 length: 15 amino acids. V gave up 6 bases and J gave up 3 bases, with 17 bases separating them. Here the CDR3 DNA reads TGTGCCAGCAGACCGTTAGGGGAGGCGTACACTGAAGCTTTCTTT. Its translation: CASRPLGEAYTEAFF. Combining the CDR3 with reference TRBV7-2 and TRBJ1-1 gives the whole variable domain GAGVSQSPSNKVTEKGKDVELRCDPISGHTALYWYRQSLGQGLEFLIYFQGNSAPDKSGLPSDRFSAERTGGSVSTLTIQRTQQEDSAVYLCASRPLGEAYTEAFFGQGTRLTVV.

The V gene is TRBV28, the J gene TRBJ1-5, with D possibly being TRBD1 (6 bases). The V end lost 7 bases, the J end lost 4 bases, and 11 bases lay between the germline ends. This CDR3 is built from 13 residues. The germline CDR1 and CDR2 sequences are MDHEN and SYDVKM. CDR3 sequence reads: CASTGQLNQPQHF. Here the CDR3 DNA reads TGTGCCAGCACCGGACAGCTGAATCAGCCCCAGCATTTT.

The rearrangement joins TRBV5-6 to TRBJ1-5; 9 bases map to TRBD1. Germline assignment: CDR1 SGHDT and CDR2 YYEEEE. V lost 4 bases, J lost 0 bases, and 5 bases stayed unmatched. This CDR3 contains 16 residues. CDR3 residues: CASSLGTGISNQPQHF. CDR3 nucleotides: TGTGCCAGCAGCCTAGGGACAGGGATTAGCAATCAGCCCCAGCATTTT.

The chain links TRBV7-9 to TRBJ1-2; D unresolved. V dropped 1 base and J dropped 2 bases, with 8 bases sitting between them. The CDR3 consists of 14 residues. Per germline, CDR1 SEHNR and CDR2 FQNEAQ (reference sequence). Here the CDR3 DNA reads TGTGCCAGCAGCTTAGTAGGACTGAACTATGGCTACACCTTC. This sequence encodes CASSLVGLNYGYTF. The variable domain in full, with the rest retrieved from reference TRBV7-9 and TRBJ1-2, is DTGVSQNPRHKITKRGQNVTFRCDPISEHNRLYWYRQTLGQGPEFLTYFQNEAQLEKSRLLSDRFSAERPKGSFSTLEIQRTEQGDSAMYLCASSLVGLNYGYTFGSGTRLTVV.

The gene calls are TRBV7-8 and TRBJ2-7, with 12 nucleotides matching TRBD2. The ends lost 6 bases at V and 3 bases at J; junction bases unmatched: 6. CDR1 is SGHVS, CDR2 FQNEAQ, per germline. CDR3 size: 15 residues. The CDR3 protein is CASSQTSGSVYEQYF. For the CDR3, the DNA is TGTGCCAGCAGTCAGACTAGCGGGAGTGTCTACGAGCAGTACTTC.

This clonotype has just a few counts. This sequence joins TRBV10-1 and TRBJ1-6; the D is unclear. The CDR3 has 13 residues. Trimming shortened V by 3 bases and J by 4 bases, and 4 bases separated the two germline ends. The germline V gene encodes CDR1 WNHNN and CDR2 SYGVQD (reference sequence). CDR3 DNA: TGCGCCAGCAGTGAAGATTATAATTCACCCCTCCACTTT. Translated: CASSEDYNSPLHF.

CDR3 sequence: CATSDLGPAGGGADTQYF. The CDR3 region has the DNA TGTGCCACCAGTGATTTAGGTCCAGCGGGAGGCGGGGCAGATACGCAGTATTTT. The rearrangement links TRBV24-1 to TRBJ2-3; 9 bases are shared with TRBD2. CDR3 size: 18 residues. Germline V lookup: CDR1 KGHDR, CDR2 SFDVKD. Trimming cost V 1 base and J 4 bases; bases outside gene matches: 11.

The chain is built from TRBV3-1 and TRBJ2-1; no clear D. The CDR3 runs 14 residues. The germline CDR1 and CDR2 sequences are LGHDT and YNNKEL (reference sequence). Trimming shortened V by 0 bases and J by 5 bases, and 8 bases separated the two germline ends. CDR3 bases: TGTGCCAGCAGCCAAGATTTCAGCCACAATGAGCAGTTCTTC. Its protein is CASSQDFSHNEQFF.

The chain recombines TRBV7-8 with TRBJ2-3, with 8 positions matching TRBD2. J was trimmed by 3 bases and V by 5 bases; bases with no gene match: 10. This CDR3 spans 16 amino acids. Germline CDR1 SGHVS, CDR2 FQNEAQ. CDR3 DNA sequence: TGTGCCAGCAGCGCGGACCCGGGACTAGGAACAGATACGCAGTATTTT. This codes for CASSADPGLGTDTQYF.

The chain joins TRBV3-1 to TRBJ1-1; D possibly corresponds to TRBD1 (5 bases). This CDR3 comprises 12 residues. V lost 7 bases, J lost 10 bases, and 16 bases lay in between. Germline-derived CDR1 and CDR2 are LGHDT and YNNKEL (reference sequence). The CDR3 protein is CASNSKGEGAFF. The CDR3 nucleotides are TGTGCCAGCAACTCAAAAGGGGAGGGAGCTTTCTTT.

CDR3 protein: CASREQGTGELFF. The CDR3 DNA sequence: TGTGCCAGCCGAGAACAGGGAACCGGGGAGCTGTTTTTT. V gene TRBV12-3 or TRBV12-4 combines with J gene TRBJ2-2; maybe TRBD1 (6 bases). Trimming removed 8 bases from V and 5 bases from J, with 12 bases in between. The CDR3 has 13 residues.

This sequence joins TRBV10-3 and TRBJ2-2; D perhaps matches TRBD2 (5 bases). V was trimmed by 2 bases and J by 6 bases, leaving 10 bases between them. The CDR3 is made up of 14 amino acids. From germline, CDR1 is ENHRY and CDR2 SYGVKD. CDR3 DNA sequence: TGTGCCATCAGTGAGGGGAGAGCGGCCGGGGAGCTGTTTTTT. It specifies CAISEGRAAGELFF.

V usage is TRBV15 and J usage is TRBJ1-2, with D hard to call. This CDR3 is 15 amino acids long. Germline V gene lookup returns CDR1 LNHNV and CDR2 YYDKDF (reference sequence). With 0 bases removed from V and 0 bases from J, the gap between germline ends came to 8 bases. CDR3 sequence reads: CATSRDRGSNYGYTF. The DNA of the CDR3 is TGTGCCACCAGCAGAGATAGAGGATCTAACTATGGCTACACCTTC.

This rearrangement joins TRBV20-1 to TRBJ2-3; D ambiguous. The CDR3 sequence is 11 residues long. The V and J ends lost 6 bases and 0 bases respectively, with 4 bases between them. The germline gives CDR1 DFQATT, CDR2 SNEGSKA (reference sequence). The chain's CDR3 is CSATSTDTQYF. The CDR3 nucleotides are TGCAGTGCCACTAGCACAGATACGCAGTATTTT.

CDR3 nucleotides: TGTGCCAGCAAAAACTACAATGAGCAGTTCTTC. Protein product: CASKNYNEQFF. The chain employs TRBV12-3 or TRBV12-4 and TRBJ2-1; D gene unclear. V was shortened by 7 bases and J by 3 bases, with 4 bases between the two germline ends. The CDR3 totals 11 residues.

This sequence joins TRBV5-1 and TRBJ1-1, with D hard to call. CDR1 is SGHRS, CDR2 YFSETQ, per germline. The V gene lost 1 base and the J gene lost 0 bases, with 7 bases spanning the gap. The CDR3 has 14 residues. CDR3 DNA sequence: TGCGCCAGCAGCTTGTGGGAGTTGAACACTGAAGCTTTCTTT. This sequence encodes CASSLWELNTEAFF.